Sequencing of this TCR beta chain was carried out in a study of T cell repertoires in cytomegalovirus infection. Study as a whole: Through public TCR beta signatures, both CMV infection and matching HLA type were indicated. Whole-study results and caveats: Cumulative public TCR beta family frequency identified carriers of CMV plus the relevant HLA. HLA-C-restricted CMV-specific TCR beta clonotypes were dominant in the ex vivo response.

CDR1 is SGHVS and CDR2 is FQNEAQ in the germline V gene. Between the trimmed V and J ends, which lost 4 bases and 3 bases, there was a span of 15 bases. This CDR3 contains 16 residues. TCRdb re-analysed the reads in MiXCR, keeping a single row per CDR3 protein. The sample yields 250,000 or so distinct CDR3 sequences, around 8.7% seen once. This clonotype was picked up a small number of times. The target antigen is unknown. The sequenced sample was PBMCs. The TCR was taken from a human donor in good health (CMV status not recorded). Some clones in this sample may be carry-over from other donors' samples. The chain combines TRBV7-8 with TRBJ1-4, with D perhaps TRBD1 (5 bases). The CDR3 loop is CASSSGWGSPNEKLFF. In DNA form, the CDR3 reads TGTGCCAGCAGCTCCGGCTGGGGGTCCCCTAATGAAAAACTGTTTTTT.